This T cell receptor beta chain was profiled in a study of beta chain features in type 1 diabetes. As every portion of the isolated RNA was reverse transcribed, the sequencing read expressed TCRB transcripts. Repertoires were generated with immunoSEQ multiplex PCR, while TCRdb's copy carries only in-frame clones and drops some. Here the sample spans 250,000 to 350,000 clones, 14% being singletons. This clone was seen more than once but under ten times. The target antigen is unknown. Study results and caveats: Sequencing of cDNA might inflate the share of cells that strongly express TCR. TCRB CDR3s were moderately but significantly shorter in Type 1 diabetes patients in all four CD4+ subsets.

This CDR3 has 15 amino acids. Trimming shortened V by 7 bases and J by 1 base, and 16 bases separated the two germline ends. Germline V gene sequence: CDR1 SGHTA, CDR2 FQGNSA. The sequenced sample was naive CD4+ T cells from blood. This clonotype was obtained from a man aged 25-45 years with type 1 diabetes. V gene TRBV7-2 combines with J gene TRBJ1-2; D not resolved. In DNA, the CDR3 is TGTGCCAGCACCTGGGTGGGCGGGTTTAACTATGGCTACACCTTC. It codes for CASTWVGGFNYGYTF.